This T cell receptor beta chain was retrieved from a study of blood T cell repertoires in COVID-19. The authors' processing: Reference gene primer amplification yielded estimated nucleated cell counts. Here immunoSEQ multiplex PCR was the method, and the copy in TCRdb shows in-frame clones only, minus some. V and J calls and clone size are those listed in that table; D and trimming were worked out from the DNA. The table lists approximately 110,000 clones, less than 90% of them singletons. Input material: peripheral blood. This receptor was taken from a woman in her fifties or sixties with acute or convalescent COVID-19.

DNA of the CDR3: TGTGCCAGCAGTGAAAGGGGACTACAGAGGCAGTACTTC. Residues: CASSERGLQRQYF. The rearrangement uses TRBV6-1 and TRBJ2-7, with TRBD2 identical over 7 bases. With 2 bases clipped from V and 9 bases from J, the junction kept 7 bases outside the gene matches. CDR1 and CDR2 (germline): MNHNS, SASEGT. This CDR3 has 13 amino acids.